A selection of T cell receptor beta chains follows, all from one sample in a study of control samples from healthy donors and cancer patients. Clones were read by immunoSEQ multiplex PCR, and TCRdb kept only the in-frame ones, dropping some. The sample lists 100,000 to 150,000 clones; 90% were seen once. Source material: blood. The receptors derive from a man younger than 30 in good health. The CDR3 runs from the conserved cysteine through the conserved F or W. D genes are given only for firm matches. Clone size is shown for a subset of rows, as once, few, many or a class of expanded clone.

J gene	D gene	clone size	V gene	CDR3 DNA	CDR3 protein
TRBJ2-1	TRBD2	few	TRBV12-3/TRBV12-4	TGTGCCAGCAGTGGACTAGTCAATGAGCAGTTCTTC	CASSGLVNEQFF
TRBJ1-1	TRBD1	NA	TRBV5-5	TGTGCCAGCAGCTCTACCCGGGACAGGGGCGCTGAAGCTTTCTTT	CASSSTRDRGAEAFF
TRBJ2-4	NA	once	TRBV2	TGTGCCAGCTGCCAAACGGGACTCGGAAAAAACATTCAGTACTTC	CASCQTGLGKNIQYF
TRBJ2-6	NA	NA	TRBV19	TGTGCCAGTAGTTTTAAGGGAGCCTCCGAAGCCTCTGGGGCCAACGTCCTGACTTTC	CASSFKGASEASGANVLTF
TRBJ1-5	NA	NA	TRBV19	TGTGCCAGTAGTATTATGGGGGCAAGCAATCAGCCCCAGCATTTT	CASSIMGASNQPQHF
TRBJ2-4	NA	NA	TRBV2	TGTGCCAGCAGGGGAGAAAACATTCAGTACTTC	CASRGENIQYF
TRBJ1-3	NA	NA	TRBV18	TGTGCCAGCTCACCAGAGAGCTCTGGAAACACCATATATTTT	CASSPESSGNTIYF
TRBJ2-1	NA	NA	TRBV24-1	TGTGCCACCAGTTCCAGGGCTGGTGAGCAGTTCTTC	CATSSRAGEQFF
TRBJ1-5	NA	NA	TRBV9	TGTGCCAGCAGCGTAGGCAGCAATCAGCCCCAGCATTTT	CASSVGSNQPQHF
TRBJ1-5	NA	NA	TRBV19	TGTGCCAGTAGTATGGCGGGAAATCCCGGACAGCCCCAGCATTTT	CASSMAGNPGQPQHF
TRBJ1-1	TRBD1	NA	TRBV27	TGTGCCAGCAGTTTCCGACAGGGTGCGTTGTCAGCTTTCTTT	CASSFRQGALSAFF
TRBJ2-3	TRBD1	NA	TRBV7-2	TGTGCCAGCAGGCAGACAGGGTATTTCACAGATACGCAGTATTTT	CASRQTGYFTDTQYF
TRBJ1-6	NA	NA	TRBV7-3	TGTGCCAGCAGCTTATCAGGGACCGGGGATTCACCCCTCCACTTT	CASSLSGTGDSPLHF
TRBJ2-7	NA	few	TRBV5-1	TGCGCCAGCAGCGTATCCCCTTTATACGAGCAGTACTTC	CASSVSPLYEQYF
TRBJ1-2	TRBD1	NA	TRBV11-2	TGTGCCAGCAGCTTAGTCCAGGGGGTGAGGGGAAATGGCTACACCTTC	CASSLVQGVRGNGYTF
TRBJ1-1	NA	NA	TRBV10-3	TGTGCCATCACGGCAGGGATGAACACTGAAGCTTTCTTT	CAITAGMNTEAFF
TRBJ2-5	NA	NA	TRBV11-2	TGTGCCAGCAGCTTACGGACCCCTGAGGGGACCCAGTACTTC	CASSLRTPEGTQYF
TRBJ1-6	NA	NA	TRBV5-5	TGTGCCAGCACCCCTGGGCCTGGTCCCAAAGATTCACCCCTCCACTTT	CASTPGPGPKDSPLHF
TRBJ2-5	TRBD2	NA	TRBV5-1	TGCGCCAGCAGCTTGGGCCTAGCGGGTTTCCAAGAGACCCAGTACTTC	CASSLGLAGFQETQYF
TRBJ1-1	NA	NA	TRBV19	TGTGCCAGTAGTACAGGGACGAAGAACACTGAAGCTTTCTTT	CASSTGTKNTEAFF
TRBJ1-1	NA	NA	TRBV21-1	TGTGCCAGCAGCAAAGTAGGAGACCGGGGAAGTCTGAACACTGAAGCTTTCTTT	CASSKVGDRGSLNTEAFF
TRBJ2-7	TRBD1	NA	TRBV11-2	TGTGCCAGCGGACAGGGTGGGCTCGAGCAGTACTTC	CASGQGGLEQYF
TRBJ2-2	NA	NA	TRBV6-6	TGTGCCAGCAGTTACTCGGGACGAATCACCGGGGAGCTGTTTTTT	CASSYSGRITGELFF
TRBJ1-2	TRBD1	NA	TRBV6-6	TGTGCCAGCAGACTAGGACAGGGACCCTATGGCTACACCTTC	CASRLGQGPYGYTF
TRBJ1-1	NA	NA	TRBV19	TGTGCCAGTAGTATCGCCCTTACTGAAGCTTTCTTT	CASSIALTEAFF
TRBJ2-3	TRBD2	NA	TRBV30	TGTGCCTGGAGTCGGGGGGGGCAGGATACGCAGTATTTT	CAWSRGGQDTQYF
TRBJ2-3	NA	NA	TRBV15	TGTGCCACCAGCAAAGCGTCGGGGGACAGAGCAGATACGCAGTATTTT	CATSKASGDRADTQYF
TRBJ2-1	TRBD1	NA	TRBV7-8	TGTGCCAGCAGCTCCGGACAGGAAGGTGAGCAGTTCTTC	CASSSGQEGEQFF